These T cell receptor beta chains were read from a single sample in a study of identical twins. TCRdb reprocessed the 5' RACE reads with MiXCR, giving one entry per CDR3 protein. The table has about 920,000 distinct CDR3 sequences, roughly an eighth seen once. These data were likewise used in another study, on yellow fever vaccine responses in identical twins.

Sample: PBMCs. The receptors derive from a woman aged 18-29 years in good health. The CDR3 runs from the conserved cysteine through the conserved F or W. The order of the fields is D gene, clone size, V gene, J gene, CDR3 DNA, CDR3 protein. The D gene is left open where the match is weak. Clone size is not always given. Where it is, it says once, few, many or a class for expanded clones.

-,-,TRBV28,TRBJ2-1,TGTGCCAGCAGTTCCACGGACGCAGGGGCTAGTTTCTATGAGCAGTTCTTC,CASSSTDAGASFYEQFF
-,few,TRBV19,TRBJ2-6,TGTGCCAGTAGTATTGAGGGGAGCTCTGGGGCCAACGTCCTGACTTTC,CASSIEGSSGANVLTF
-,-,TRBV7-9,TRBJ1-1,TGTGCCAGCAGCTTAAGAGTGGCTGAAGCTTTCTTT,CASSLRVAEAFF
TRBD2,-,TRBV10-2,TRBJ2-3,TGCGCCAGCAGTGACCGGGACTACTTCACAGATACGCAGTATTTT,CASSDRDYFTDTQYF
TRBD1,-,TRBV28,TRBJ2-2,TGTGCCAGCAGCCGATCCCGGACAGGGTTCGCCGGGGAGCTGTTTTTT,CASSRSRTGFAGELFF
TRBD1,few,TRBV20-1,TRBJ2-3,TGCAGTGCTAGAAGGGGGACAGATACAGATACGCAGTATTTT,CSARRGTDTDTQYF
-,-,TRBV10-2,TRBJ2-5,TGCGCCAGCAGTGGCTCCCGGGGGACCCAGTACTTC,CASSGSRGTQYF
-,many,TRBV12-3/TRBV12-4,TRBJ1-6,TGTGCCAGCAGTTTTCGAGACATATCACCCCTCCACTTT,CASSFRDISPLHF
TRBD1,few,TRBV11-2,TRBJ2-2,TGTGCCAGCAGCATACTGGGACAGGTGAACACCGGGGAGCTGTTTTTT,CASSILGQVNTGELFF
-,few,TRBV11-2,TRBJ2-5,TGTGCCAGCAGCTTAGATTCCGTCCAAGAGACCCAGTACTTC,CASSLDSVQETQYF
-,few,TRBV14,TRBJ1-2,TGTGCCAGCAGCCCCGACGGCCTTGTAGGCTACACCTTC,CASSPDGLVGYTF
TRBD1,-,TRBV29-1,TRBJ1-5,TGCAGCGTCCAAGGAGGGGGCAGACAGCCCCAGCATTTT,CSVQGGGRQPQHF
TRBD1,-,TRBV12-3/TRBV12-4,TRBJ2-2,TGTGCCAGCAGACAGGGGGCCCTGAACACCGGGGAGCTGTTTTTT,CASRQGALNTGELFF
-,-,TRBV11-3,TRBJ2-1,TGTGCCAGCAGCTTAGAAGGTGGTCTAACCTCCTACAATGAGCAGTTCTTC,CASSLEGGLTSYNEQFF